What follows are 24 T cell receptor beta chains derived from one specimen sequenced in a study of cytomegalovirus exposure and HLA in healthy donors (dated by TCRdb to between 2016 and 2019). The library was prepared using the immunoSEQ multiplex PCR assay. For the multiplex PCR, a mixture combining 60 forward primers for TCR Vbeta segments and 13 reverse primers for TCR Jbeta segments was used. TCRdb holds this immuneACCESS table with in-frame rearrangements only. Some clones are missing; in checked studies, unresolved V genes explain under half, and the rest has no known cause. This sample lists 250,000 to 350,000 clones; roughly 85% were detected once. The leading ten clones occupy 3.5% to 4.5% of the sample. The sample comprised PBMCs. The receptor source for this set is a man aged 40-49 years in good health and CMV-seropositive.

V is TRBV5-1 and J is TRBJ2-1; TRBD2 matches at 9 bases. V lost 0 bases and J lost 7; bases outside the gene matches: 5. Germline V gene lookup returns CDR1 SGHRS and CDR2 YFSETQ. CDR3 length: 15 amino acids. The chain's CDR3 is CASSLAVTSGNEQFF. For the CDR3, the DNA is TGCGCCAGCAGCTTGGCCGTAACTAGCGGGAATGAGCAGTTCTTC.

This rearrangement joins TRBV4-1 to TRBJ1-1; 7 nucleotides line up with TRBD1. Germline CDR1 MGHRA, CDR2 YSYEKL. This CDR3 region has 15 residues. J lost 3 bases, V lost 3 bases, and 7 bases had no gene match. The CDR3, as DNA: TGCGCCAGCAGCCAGGCGAACCAGGGGGACACTGAAGCTTTCTTT. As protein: CASSQANQGDTEAFF.

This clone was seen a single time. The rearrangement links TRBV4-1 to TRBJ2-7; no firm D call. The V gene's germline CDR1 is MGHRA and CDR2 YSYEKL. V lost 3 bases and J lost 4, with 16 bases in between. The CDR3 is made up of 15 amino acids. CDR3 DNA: TGCGCCAGCAGCCACCCGACACGCCGAGTTTACGAGCAGTACTTC. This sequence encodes CASSHPTRRVYEQYF.

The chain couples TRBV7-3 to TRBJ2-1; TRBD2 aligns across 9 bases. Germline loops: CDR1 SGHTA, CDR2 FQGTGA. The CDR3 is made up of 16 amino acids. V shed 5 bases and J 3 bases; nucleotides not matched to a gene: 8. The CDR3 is CASSPIAGADYNEQFF. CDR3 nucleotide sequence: TGTGCCAGCAGCCCGATAGCGGGAGCAGACTACAATGAGCAGTTCTTC.

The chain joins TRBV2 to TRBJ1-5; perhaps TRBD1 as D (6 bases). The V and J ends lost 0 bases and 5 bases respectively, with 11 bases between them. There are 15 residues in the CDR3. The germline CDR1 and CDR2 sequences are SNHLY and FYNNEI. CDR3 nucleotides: TGTGCCAGCAGTGAAGCGCGGGGGCCCGATCAGCCCCAGCATTTT. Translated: CASSEARGPDQPQHF.

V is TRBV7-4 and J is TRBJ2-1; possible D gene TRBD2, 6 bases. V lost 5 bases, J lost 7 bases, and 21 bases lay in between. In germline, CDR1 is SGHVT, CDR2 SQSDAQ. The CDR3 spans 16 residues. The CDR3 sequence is CASSPTFDTRGNEQFF. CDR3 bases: TGTGCCAGCAGCCCCACCTTCGACACCCGGGGGAATGAGCAGTTCTTC.

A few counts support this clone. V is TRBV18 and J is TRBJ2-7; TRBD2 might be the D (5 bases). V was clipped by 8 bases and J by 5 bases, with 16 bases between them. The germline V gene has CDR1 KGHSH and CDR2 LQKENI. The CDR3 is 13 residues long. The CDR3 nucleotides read TGTGCCAGCGGAACCGGGGATCCAAACGAGCAGTACTTC. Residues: CASGTGDPNEQYF.

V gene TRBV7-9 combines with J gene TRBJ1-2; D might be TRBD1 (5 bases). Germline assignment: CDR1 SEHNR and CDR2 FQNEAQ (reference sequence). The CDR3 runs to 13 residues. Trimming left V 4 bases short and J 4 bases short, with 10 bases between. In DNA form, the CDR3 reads TGTGCCAGCAGCTCTTCACAGGCCTATGGCTACACCTTC. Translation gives CASSSSQAYGYTF.

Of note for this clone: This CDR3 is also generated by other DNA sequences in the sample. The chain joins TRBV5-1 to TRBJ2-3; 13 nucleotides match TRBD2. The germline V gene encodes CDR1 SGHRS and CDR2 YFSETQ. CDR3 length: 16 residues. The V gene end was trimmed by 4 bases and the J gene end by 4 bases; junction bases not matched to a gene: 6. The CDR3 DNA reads TGCGCCAGCAGCCTCGGACTAGCGGGAGCAGCAGATACGCAGTATTTT. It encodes CASSLGLAGAADTQYF.

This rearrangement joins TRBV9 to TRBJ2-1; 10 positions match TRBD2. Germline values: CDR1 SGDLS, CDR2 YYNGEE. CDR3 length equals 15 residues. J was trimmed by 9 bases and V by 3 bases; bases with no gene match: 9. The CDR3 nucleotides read TGTGCCAGCAGCGGCGCCCTAGCGGGAGCATCTGAGCAGTTCTTC. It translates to CASSGALAGASEQFF.

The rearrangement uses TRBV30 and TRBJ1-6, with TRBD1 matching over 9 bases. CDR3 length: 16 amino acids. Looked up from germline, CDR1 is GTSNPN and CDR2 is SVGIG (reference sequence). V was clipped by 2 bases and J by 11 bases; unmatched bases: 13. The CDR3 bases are TGTGCCTGGAGTCCCGGGACAGGGAAGGGTCCGGCACCCCTCCACTTT. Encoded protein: CAWSPGTGKGPAPLHF.

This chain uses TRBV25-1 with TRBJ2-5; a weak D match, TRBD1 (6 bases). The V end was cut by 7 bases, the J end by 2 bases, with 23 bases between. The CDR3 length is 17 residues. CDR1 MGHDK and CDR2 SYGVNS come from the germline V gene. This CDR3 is CASISRWTVGDQETQYF. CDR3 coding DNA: TGTGCCAGCATCTCCCGTTGGACAGTTGGGGATCAAGAGACCCAGTACTTC.

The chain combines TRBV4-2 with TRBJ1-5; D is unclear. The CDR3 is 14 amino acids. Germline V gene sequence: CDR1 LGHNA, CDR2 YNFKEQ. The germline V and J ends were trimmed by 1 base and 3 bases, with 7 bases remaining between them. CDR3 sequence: CASSQGTDNQPQHF. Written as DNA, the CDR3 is TGTGCCAGCAGCCAAGGTACAGACAATCAGCCCCAGCATTTT.

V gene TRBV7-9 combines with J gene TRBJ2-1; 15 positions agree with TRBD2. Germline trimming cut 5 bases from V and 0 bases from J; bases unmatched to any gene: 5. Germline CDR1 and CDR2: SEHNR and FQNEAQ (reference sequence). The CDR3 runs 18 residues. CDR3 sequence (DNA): TGTGCCAGCAGCCCGGGACTAGCGGGAGGAAACTCCTACAATGAGCAGTTCTTC. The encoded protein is CASSPGLAGGNSYNEQFF.

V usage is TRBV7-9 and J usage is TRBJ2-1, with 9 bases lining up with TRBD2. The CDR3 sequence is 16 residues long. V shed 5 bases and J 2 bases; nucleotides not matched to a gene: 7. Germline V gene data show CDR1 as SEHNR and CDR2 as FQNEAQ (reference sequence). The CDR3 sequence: CASSTNSGSTYNEQFF. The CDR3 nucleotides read TGTGCCAGCAGCACCAATAGCGGGAGCACCTACAATGAGCAGTTCTTC.

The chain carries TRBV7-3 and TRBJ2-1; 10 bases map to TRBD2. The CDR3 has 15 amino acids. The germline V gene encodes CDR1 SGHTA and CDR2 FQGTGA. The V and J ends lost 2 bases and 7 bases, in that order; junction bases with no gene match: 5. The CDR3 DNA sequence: TGTGCCAGCAGCTTACAGCGGGAGGGCCGGAATGAGCAGTTCTTC. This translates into CASSLQREGRNEQFF.

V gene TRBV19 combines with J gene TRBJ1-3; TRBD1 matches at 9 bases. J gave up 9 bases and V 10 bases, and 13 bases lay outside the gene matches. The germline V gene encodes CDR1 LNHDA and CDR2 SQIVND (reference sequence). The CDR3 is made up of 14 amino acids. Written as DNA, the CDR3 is TGTGCCACCACACTCGGGACAGGGACCCGCACCATATATTTT. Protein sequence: CATTLGTGTRTIYF.

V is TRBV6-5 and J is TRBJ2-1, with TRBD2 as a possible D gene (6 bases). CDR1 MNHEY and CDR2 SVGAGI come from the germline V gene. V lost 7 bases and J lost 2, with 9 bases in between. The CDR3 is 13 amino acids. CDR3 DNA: TGTGCCAGCACTAGCGAGGCCTACAATGAGCAGTTCTTC. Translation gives CASTSEAYNEQFF.

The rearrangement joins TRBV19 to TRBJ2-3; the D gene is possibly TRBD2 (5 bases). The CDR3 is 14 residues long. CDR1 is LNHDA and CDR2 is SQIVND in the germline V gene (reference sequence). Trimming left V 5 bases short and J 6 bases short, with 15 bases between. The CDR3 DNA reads TGTGCCAGTAGTTTCGAGCGGAGCATGGATACGCAGTATTTT. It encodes CASSFERSMDTQYF.

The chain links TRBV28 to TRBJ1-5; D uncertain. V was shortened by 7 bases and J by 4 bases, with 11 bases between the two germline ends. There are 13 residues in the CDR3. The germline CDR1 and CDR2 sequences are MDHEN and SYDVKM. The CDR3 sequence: CASTLGVNQPQHF. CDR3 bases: TGTGCCAGCACCCTGGGAGTAAATCAGCCCCAGCATTTT.

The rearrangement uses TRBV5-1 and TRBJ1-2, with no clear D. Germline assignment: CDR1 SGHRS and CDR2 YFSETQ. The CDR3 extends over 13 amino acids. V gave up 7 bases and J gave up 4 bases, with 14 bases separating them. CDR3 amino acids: CASSTLGAYGYTF. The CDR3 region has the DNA TGCGCCAGCTCAACTCTGGGAGCCTATGGCTACACCTTC.

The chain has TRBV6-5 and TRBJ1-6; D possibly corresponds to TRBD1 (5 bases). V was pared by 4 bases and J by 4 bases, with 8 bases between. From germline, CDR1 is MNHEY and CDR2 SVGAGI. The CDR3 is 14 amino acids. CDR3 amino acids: CASSWGGYNSPLHF. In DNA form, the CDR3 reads TGTGCCAGCAGTTGGGGGGGTTATAATTCACCCCTCCACTTT.

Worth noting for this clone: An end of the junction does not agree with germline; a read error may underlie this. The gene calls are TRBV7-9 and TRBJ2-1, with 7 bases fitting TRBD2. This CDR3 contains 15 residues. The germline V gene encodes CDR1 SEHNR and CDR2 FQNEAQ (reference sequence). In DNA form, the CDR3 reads TGTTCCAGCAGCTTACAGCGGGGTTCCTACAATGAGCAGTTCTTC. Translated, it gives CSSSLQRGSYNEQFF.

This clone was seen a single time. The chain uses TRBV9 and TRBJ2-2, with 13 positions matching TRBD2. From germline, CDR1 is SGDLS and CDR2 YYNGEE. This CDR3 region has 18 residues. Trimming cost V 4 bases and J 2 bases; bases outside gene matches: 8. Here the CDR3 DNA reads TGTGCCAGCAGCCTAAGGACTAGCGGGGGTTATAACACCGGGGAGCTGTTTTTT. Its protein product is CASSLRTSGGYNTGELFF.